The rows below give T cell receptor beta chains drawn from one sample of a study of CD8+ T cells in alopecia areata. This table comes from immunoSEQ multiplex PCR, and its TCRdb copy is limited to in-frame clones, with some not included. The table includes hundreds of thousands of clones, about three fifths detected once. This specimen was CD4+ T cells sorted from blood, taken at week 52, from a patient treated with tofacitinib. Receptors were obtained from a human donor with alopecia areata. Each CDR3 is given with its conserved first and last residue. A D gene is named only where the DNA matches it firmly. Not all rows give a size; the values are once, few, many and, for expanded clones, a class.

size: -; J: TRBJ2-4; V: TRBV29-1; D: -; DNA: TGCAGCGCTGGATGGGGGGACCTAGCCAAAAACATTCAGTACTTC; CDR3: CSAGWGDLAKNIQYF
size: -; J: TRBJ2-3; V: TRBV7-2; D: TRBD2; DNA: TGTGCCAGCAGCTTAGTATCCTTCCTGCGGGGGACGCAGTATTTT; CDR3: CASSLVSFLRGTQYF
size: few; J: TRBJ2-1; V: TRBV25-1; D: TRBD1; DNA: TGTGCCAGCAGGTGGCAGGGGGTCAATGAGCAGTTCTTC; CDR3: CASRWQGVNEQFF
size: few; J: TRBJ2-1; V: TRBV7-9; D: TRBD1; DNA: TGTGCCAGCAGCCGACCGGGACAGCTAAGCAATGAGCAGTTCTTC; CDR3: CASSRPGQLSNEQFF
size: -; J: TRBJ1-6; V: TRBV5-6; D: -; DNA: TGTGCCAGCAGCTTGGCCCGACGGACTAATTCACCCCTCCACTTT; CDR3: CASSLARRTNSPLHF
size: -; J: TRBJ1-2; V: TRBV7-9; D: -; DNA: TGTGCCAGCAGCCCCCGGACAGAGGGCTACACCTTC; CDR3: CASSPRTEGYTF
size: -; J: TRBJ1-5; V: TRBV2; D: TRBD1; DNA: TGTGCCAGCAGTGGGACAGGGAGGAATCAGCCCCAGCATTTT; CDR3: CASSGTGRNQPQHF
size: -; J: TRBJ1-5; V: TRBV5-6; D: -; DNA: TGTGCCAGCAGTTCAGGGCCGACTCCCAATCAGCCCCAGCATTTT; CDR3: CASSSGPTPNQPQHF
size: -; J: TRBJ1-2; V: TRBV7-2; D: -; DNA: TGTGCCAGCAGCTTAGTAACTAACTATGGCTACACCTTC; CDR3: CASSLVTNYGYTF
size: few; J: TRBJ2-1; V: TRBV6-5; D: -; DNA: TGTGCCAGCAGTTACTCGAAGGGAACCTCCTACAATGAGCAGTTCTTC; CDR3: CASSYSKGTSYNEQFF
size: few; J: TRBJ1-5; V: TRBV15; D: -; DNA: TGTGCCACCAGCAGAGAAGAAGGCAGGGTCTTTTTGGACAATCAGCCCCAGCATTTT; CDR3: CATSREEGRVFLDNQPQHF
size: few; J: TRBJ1-5; V: TRBV7-2; D: -; DNA: TGTGCCAGCAGCTTATTCAGGGATAGCAATCAGCCCCAGCATTTT; CDR3: CASSLFRDSNQPQHF
size: -; J: TRBJ2-3; V: TRBV27; D: TRBD1; DNA: TGTGCCAGCTCGGACAGGCTCACAGATACGCAGTATTTT; CDR3: CASSDRLTDTQYF
size: -; J: TRBJ1-6; V: TRBV25-1; D: -; DNA: TGTGCCAGCAGACAGGGAAATTCACCCCTCCACTTT; CDR3: CASRQGNSPLHF
size: -; J: TRBJ1-5; V: TRBV13; D: -; DNA: TGTGCCAGCAGCTTGTATGGGCAGCCCCAGCATTTT; CDR3: CASSLYGQPQHF
size: few; J: TRBJ2-3; V: TRBV7-2; D: -; DNA: TGTGCCAGCAGACCCGTCACAGATACGCAGTATTTT; CDR3: CASRPVTDTQYF
size: -; J: TRBJ2-7; V: TRBV11-1; D: -; DNA: TGTGCCAGCAGTTCCCGGTCACTGGACACCTACGAGCAGTACTTC; CDR3: CASSSRSLDTYEQYF
size: -; J: TRBJ2-5; V: TRBV15; D: TRBD2; DNA: TGTGCCACCAGCAGAGATTCGGGAGGGACCCAGTACTTC; CDR3: CATSRDSGGTQYF
size: few; J: TRBJ1-3; V: TRBV29-1; D: -; DNA: TGCAGCGTTGAAAGGCAGGCTGGAAACACCATATATTTT; CDR3: CSVERQAGNTIYF
size: -; J: TRBJ2-3; V: TRBV9; D: -; DNA: TGTGCCAGCAGCGTAGAGACCCGCGCAGATACGCAGTATTTT; CDR3: CASSVETRADTQYF
size: once; J: TRBJ1-6; V: TRBV11-1; D: TRBD1; DNA: TGTGCCAGCAGCGGTCACAGGGGGCGAAATGGGTCACCCCTCCACTTT; CDR3: CASSGHRGRNGSPLHF
size: -; J: TRBJ2-6; V: TRBV5-1; D: -; DNA: TGCGCCAGCAGCTTGGCGAATCGTAGTACCAGCTCTGGGGCCAACGTCCTGACTTTC; CDR3: CASSLANRSTSSGANVLTF
size: -; J: TRBJ1-2; V: TRBV5-1; D: TRBD1; DNA: TGCGCCAGCAGCCTAGGACAGGGGGTATCTGGCTACACCTTC; CDR3: CASSLGQGVSGYTF
size: -; J: TRBJ2-7; V: TRBV29-1; D: -; DNA: TGCAGCGTTTTAGGGGCGAGTTACGAGCAGTACTTC; CDR3: CSVLGASYEQYF
size: -; J: TRBJ2-7; V: TRBV14; D: -; DNA: TGTGCCAGCAGAAATCTGGGACCGACCTACGAGCAGTACTTC; CDR3: CASRNLGPTYEQYF
size: once; J: TRBJ2-2; V: TRBV30; D: TRBD2; DNA: TGTGCCTGGAGTCGGACTAGCACCGGGGAGCTGTTTTTT; CDR3: CAWSRTSTGELFF
size: -; J: TRBJ1-2; V: TRBV10-3; D: -; DNA: TGTGCCCTCGGACCATCGTGGGGGTTAGATGGCTACACCTTC; CDR3: CALGPSWGLDGYTF
size: -; J: TRBJ1-1; V: TRBV9; D: -; DNA: TGTGCCAGCAGCCCCAGACAGCCTATGAACACTGAAGCTTTCTTT; CDR3: CASSPRQPMNTEAFF
size: -; J: TRBJ2-2; V: TRBV4-2; D: -; DNA: TGTGCCAGCAGCCAGGGGACCGGCGACGGGGAGCTGTTTTTT; CDR3: CASSQGTGDGELFF
size: few; J: TRBJ1-1; V: TRBV10-3; D: -; DNA: TGTGCCATCAGTGTTCAGGTTCTGGGCACTGAAGCTTTCTTT; CDR3: CAISVQVLGTEAFF
size: -; J: TRBJ1-3; V: TRBV29-1; D: -; DNA: TGCAGCGCACAGGTGACCTCTGGAAACACCATATATTTT; CDR3: CSAQVTSGNTIYF
size: -; J: TRBJ1-3; V: TRBV29-1; D: -; DNA: TGCAGCGCAGGACAGAACCCTGGAAACACCATATATTTT; CDR3: CSAGQNPGNTIYF
size: medium-sized; J: TRBJ1-6; V: TRBV6-5; D: -; DNA: TGTGCCAGTTCAGATCGGTGGAGGAGTTCACCCCTCCACTTT; CDR3: CASSDRWRSSPLHF
size: -; J: TRBJ2-2; V: TRBV5-6; D: -; DNA: TGTGCCAGCAGCCGCATCGACGGGGGCGGGGAGCTGTTTTTT; CDR3: CASSRIDGGGELFF
size: few; J: TRBJ1-4; V: TRBV7-9; D: -; DNA: TGTGCCAGCAGCTTACAGACAGGCGTCAATGAAAAACTGTTTTTT; CDR3: CASSLQTGVNEKLFF
size: few; J: TRBJ2-2; V: TRBV29-1; D: TRBD1; DNA: TGCAGCGTGGACAGGGGTGTAACCGGGGAGCTGTTTTTT; CDR3: CSVDRGVTGELFF
size: -; J: TRBJ2-1; V: TRBV5-1; D: TRBD1; DNA: TGCGCCAGCAGCACGGGACAGCTACCCTACAATGAGCAGTTCTTC; CDR3: CASSTGQLPYNEQFF
size: few; J: TRBJ1-1; V: TRBV6-5; D: -; DNA: TGTGCCAGCAGTTACCGGGGGGGATACACTGAAGCTTTCTTT; CDR3: CASSYRGGYTEAFF
size: few; J: TRBJ2-7; V: TRBV6-5; D: TRBD2; DNA: TGTGCCAGCAGGCAGACTAGCGGGGGATCCTACGAGCAGTACTTC; CDR3: CASRQTSGGSYEQYF
size: -; J: TRBJ2-3; V: TRBV5-1; D: TRBD2; DNA: TGCGCCAGCAGCACCAGGTTAGCGGGGGCTAGCACAGATACGCAGTATTTT; CDR3: CASSTRLAGASTDTQYF
size: few; J: TRBJ2-1; V: TRBV6-5; D: -; DNA: TGTGCCAGCAGTTACCCTCGTATTTCCGGGTCTCATGAGCAGTTCTTC; CDR3: CASSYPRISGSHEQFF
size: -; J: TRBJ1-5; V: TRBV7-2; D: -; DNA: TGTGCCAGCAGCCCCACCGAACATCAGCCCCAGCATTTT; CDR3: CASSPTEHQPQHF
size: -; J: TRBJ2-7; V: TRBV2; D: -; DNA: TGTGCCAGCATGCCAGACTCCTACGAGCAGTACTTC; CDR3: CASMPDSYEQYF
size: -; J: TRBJ2-7; V: TRBV6-5; D: TRBD2; DNA: TGTGCCAGCAGACCCCGACTAGCGGGGGGGCACGAGCAGTACTTC; CDR3: CASRPRLAGGHEQYF
size: -; J: TRBJ2-7; V: TRBV6-5; D: TRBD1; DNA: TGTGCCAGCAGTACGGACAGGGGGCCCTACGAGCAGTACTTC; CDR3: CASSTDRGPYEQYF
size: -; J: TRBJ1-2; V: TRBV4-2; D: -; DNA: TGTGCCAGCAGCCAACCGGGAGCAGGAGGGGACTATGGCTACACCTTC; CDR3: CASSQPGAGGDYGYTF
size: -; J: TRBJ2-1; V: TRBV4-3; D: TRBD1; DNA: TGCGCCAGCAGCCAACGAGGGGGCGATGAGCAGTTCTTC; CDR3: CASSQRGGDEQFF
size: few; J: TRBJ2-3; V: TRBV9; D: TRBD1; DNA: TGTGCCAGCAGCGTATCAGGGGGAAGCACAGATACGCAGTATTTT; CDR3: CASSVSGGSTDTQYF
size: once; J: TRBJ1-1; V: TRBV18; D: -; DNA: TGTGCCAGCTCACCTTCGGCAGCCCAAGCTTTCTTT; CDR3: CASSPSAAQAFF
size: -; J: TRBJ1-2; V: TRBV5-4; D: -; DNA: TGTGCCAGCAGCTCGGGTGGGGGCCCATCGGTCTATGGCTACACCTTC; CDR3: CASSSGGGPSVYGYTF
size: few; J: TRBJ1-1; V: TRBV2; D: -; DNA: TGTGCCAGCGGGGACAATTTGAACACTGAAGCTTTCTTT; CDR3: CASGDNLNTEAFF
size: few; J: TRBJ1-2; V: TRBV6-5; D: TRBD1; DNA: TGTGCCAGCAGGCGGGGGACAGGGGTCTATGGCTACACCTTC; CDR3: CASRRGTGVYGYTF